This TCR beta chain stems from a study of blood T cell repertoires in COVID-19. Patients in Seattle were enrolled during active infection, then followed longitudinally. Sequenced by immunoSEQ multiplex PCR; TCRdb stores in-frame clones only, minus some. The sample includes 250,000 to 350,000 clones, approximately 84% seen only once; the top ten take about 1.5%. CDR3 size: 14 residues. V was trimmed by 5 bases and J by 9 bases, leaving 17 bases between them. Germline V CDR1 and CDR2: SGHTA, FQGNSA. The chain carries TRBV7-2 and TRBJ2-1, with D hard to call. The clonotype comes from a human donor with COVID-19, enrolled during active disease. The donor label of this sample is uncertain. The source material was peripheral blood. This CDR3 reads CASSTILGLLEQFF. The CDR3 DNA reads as TGTGCCAGCAGCACTATCTTGGGTTTGCTTGAGCAGTTCTTC.